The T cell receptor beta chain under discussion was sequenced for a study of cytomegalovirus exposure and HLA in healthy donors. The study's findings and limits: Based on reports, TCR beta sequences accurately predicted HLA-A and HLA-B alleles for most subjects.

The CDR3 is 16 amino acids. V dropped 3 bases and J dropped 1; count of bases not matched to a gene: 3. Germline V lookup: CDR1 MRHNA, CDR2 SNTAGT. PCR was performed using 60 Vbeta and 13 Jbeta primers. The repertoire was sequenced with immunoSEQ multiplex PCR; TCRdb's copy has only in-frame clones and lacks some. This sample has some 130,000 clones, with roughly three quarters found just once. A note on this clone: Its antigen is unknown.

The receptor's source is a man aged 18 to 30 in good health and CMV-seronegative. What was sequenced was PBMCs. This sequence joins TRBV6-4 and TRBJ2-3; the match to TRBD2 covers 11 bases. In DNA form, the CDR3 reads TGTGCCAGCAGTGAGGGACTAGCGGACGGCACAGATACGCAGTATTTT. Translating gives CASSEGLADGTDTQYF.